This TCR beta chain was obtained from a study of shared clonotypes between healthy human individuals. The CDR3 contains 14 residues. From germline, CDR1 is ENHRY and CDR2 SYGVKD. Unmatched junction bases numbered 6, after V lost 6 bases and J lost 3 bases. There are a few counts of this clone. Data came from immunoSEQ multiplex PCR; TCRdb stores just in-frame clones and leaves some out. In the table there are fewer than 3 million clones, around 92% of which are singletons. The chain carries TRBV10-3 and TRBJ1-1; 8 bases agree with TRBD1. Sequenced material: naive CD4+ T cells from PBMCs. Noted subset: CD45RA+ positively selected. The receptor's source is a man aged 18 to 30 in good health. Some clones in this sample may be carry-over from other donors' samples. The CDR3 sequence is CAIRQQGGDTEAFF. CDR3 in DNA: TGTGCCATCAGGCAACAGGGGGGAGACACTGAAGCTTTCTTT.